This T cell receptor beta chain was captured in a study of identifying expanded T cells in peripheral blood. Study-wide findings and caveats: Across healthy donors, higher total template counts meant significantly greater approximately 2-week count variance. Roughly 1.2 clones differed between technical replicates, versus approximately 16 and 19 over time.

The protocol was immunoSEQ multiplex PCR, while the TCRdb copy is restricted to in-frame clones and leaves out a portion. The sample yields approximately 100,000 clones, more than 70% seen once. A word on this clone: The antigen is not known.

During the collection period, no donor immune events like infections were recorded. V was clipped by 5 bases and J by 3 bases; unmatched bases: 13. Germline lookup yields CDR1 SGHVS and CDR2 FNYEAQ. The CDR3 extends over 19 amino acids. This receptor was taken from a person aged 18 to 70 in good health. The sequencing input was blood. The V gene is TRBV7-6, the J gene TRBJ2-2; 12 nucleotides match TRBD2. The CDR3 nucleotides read TGTGCCAGCAGCCCCCTGCGGCTAGCGGGGGGGCCTCACACCGGGGAGCTGTTTTTT. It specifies CASSPLRLAGGPHTGELFF.